This T cell receptor beta chain was obtained from a study of molecular identifiers for immune sequencing clone quantification. Study-level information: Naive CD8 cell RNA, from around 20,000 or 100,000 cells, was split five ways in replicates, with four sequenced.

Preparation of naive CD8 libraries involved roughly 19,000 to 1,000,000 sorted cells and 10%, 30% or 50% RNA. Remarks on this clonotype: Germline is not matched at one junction end, which may reflect a read error.

Each CDR3 protein is one row after TCRdb ran MiXCR on the PCR reads. The repertoire holds roughly 300,000 distinct CDR3 sequences, with roughly 23% as singletons. The CDR3 is 12 amino acids. Germline V lookup: CDR1 SEHNR, CDR2 FQNEAQ (reference sequence). V is TRBV7-9 and J is TRBJ2-7; D ambiguous. This TCR came from a human donor in good health. Some libraries in this study had Jurkat cell RNA spiked in. Sequencing used naive CD8+ T cells from blood, with Jurkat cell RNA spiked in. Sample subset: FACS-sorted CD8+CD4-CCR7+CD45RA+ naive T cells. The CDR3 here is CACSPNSYEQYF. In nucleotides, the CDR3 is TGTGCCTGCAGCCCCAACTCCTACGAGCAGTACTTC.